This T cell receptor (beta chain) is drawn from a study of Tregs in tolerant kidney transplant recipients. Some clones are missing from TCRdb's copy, which holds only in-frame ones; the method was immunoSEQ multiplex PCR. This repertoire shows tens of thousands of clones, 95% to 98% found once; its top ten account for 0.34%. General study results and limits: Antigen-driven expansion was suggested because donor-specific Tregs expanded more than all Tregs in tolerant patients.

Unstimulated Tregs (CD4+CD25+CD127-) and CD4+CD25- non-Tregs were sorted from PBMCs. For this clone: Antigen specificity is unknown.

Germline CDR1 and CDR2: LGHNA and YSLEER. This CDR3 has 13 amino acids. The chain uses TRBV4-3 and TRBJ1-1; D gene unclear. The TCR comes from a human donor who received a combined kidney and bone marrow transplant. The sample here was Tregs from blood, taken before the transplant. The CDR3 reads CAGSFARNTEAFF. Here the CDR3 DNA reads TGCGCGGGCAGCTTTGCGCGGAACACTGAAGCTTTCTTT.